This T cell receptor beta chain was captured by sequencing in a study of T-cell memory formation after mild COVID-19. About the study: TCR clusters were largely donor specific.

MiXCR, run by TCRdb on the 5' RACE reads, gives a single entry per CDR3 protein. Of nearly 110,000 distinct CDR3 sequences detected, around 14% appear once; the ten largest clones hold less than 45%. The CDR3 extends over 14 amino acids. Per germline, CDR1 MNHEY and CDR2 SMNVEV (reference sequence). V shed 6 bases, J shed 4 bases, and the junction held 2 bases outside the gene matches. Sequencing was carried out using PBMCs or a T cell subset sorted from them (not recorded which). This receptor was identified in a man between 18 and 35 years old who had mild COVID-19 (a few samples of this study predate the infection). Cell type and time point are not known. The chain uses TRBV27 and TRBJ2-3, with TRBD2 identical over 12 bases. CDR3 nucleotides: TGTGCCAGCAGGACTAGCGGGGGTGCAGATACGCAGTATTTT. The encoded protein is CASRTSGGADTQYF.